These 7 T cell receptor beta chains share one sample of origin, sequenced in a study of blood T cell repertoires in COVID-19. Produced via immunoSEQ multiplex PCR; TCRdb's table is partial and in-frame only. The top ten clones hold about 4.6% of a sample with a few hundred thousand clones, 85% to 90% of them seen once. Sequenced: peripheral blood. Receptors originate from a woman between 35 and 50 years old who had recovered from COVID-19.

This clone was counted between two and nine times. The chain employs TRBV4-2 and TRBJ1-4; D unresolved. With 1 base removed from V and 8 bases from J, the gap between germline ends came to 11 bases. Germline CDR1 and CDR2: LGHNA and YNFKEQ. The CDR3 has 14 amino acids. CDR3: CASSQVRDGEKLFF. The CDR3 DNA reads as TGTGCCAGCAGCCAAGTGAGGGATGGGGAAAAACTGTTTTTT.

V usage is TRBV11-2 and J usage is TRBJ2-7; TRBD2 matches 8 bases. V was clipped by 3 bases and J by 4 bases; unmatched bases: 8. The CDR3 consists of 15 residues. Germline CDR1 and CDR2: SGHAT and FQNNGV. The CDR3 coding sequence is TGTGCCAGCAGCTTTGAACCGGGAGGGCCGTACGAGCAGTACGTC. It translates to CASSFEPGGPYEQYV.

The V call is TRBV2, the J call TRBJ1-6; D possibly corresponds to TRBD1 (6 bases). Looked up from germline, CDR1 is SNHLY and CDR2 is FYNNEI. V lost 7 bases, J lost 8 bases, and 15 bases lay in between. CDR3 length equals 14 residues. The CDR3 sequence is CASNPQGRDSPLHF. The CDR3 coding sequence is TGTGCCAGCAACCCACAGGGTCGTGATTCACCCCTCCACTTT.

The rearrangement joins TRBV5-5 to TRBJ2-1, with a weak D call TRBD1 (5 bases). The V end was cut by 0 bases, the J end by 2 bases, with 9 bases between. CDR1 and CDR2 from the germline V gene are SGHKS and YYEKEE (reference sequence). The CDR3 is 15 residues long. CDR3 DNA: TGTGCCAGCAGCTTGGATCAGGGAACCTACAATGAGCAGTTCTTC. Residues: CASSLDQGTYNEQFF.

This clone came up once. The rearrangement joins TRBV20-1 to TRBJ1-5, with TRBD1 as a possible D gene (5 bases). This CDR3 region has 14 residues. Germline V gene data show CDR1 as DFQATT and CDR2 as SNEGSKA (reference sequence). Trimming pared 3 bases from V and 8 bases from J, leaving 17 bases between. CDR3 sequence (DNA): TGCAGTGCTAGTAAGGGCGCGGGGACCGAGCCCCAGCATTTT. It specifies CSASKGAGTEPQHF.

The chain joins TRBV19 to TRBJ1-2; D gene unclear. Trimming left V 5 bases short and J 0 bases short, with 13 bases between. The CDR3 is 15 residues long. The germline gives CDR1 LNHDA, CDR2 SQIVND (reference sequence). CDR3 DNA: TGTGCCAGTAGTTCGTCGACACCTACTAACTATGGCTACACCTTC. Encoded protein: CASSSSTPTNYGYTF.

This chain links TRBV28 with TRBJ1-2, with D perhaps TRBD1 (6 bases). Trimming cost V 6 bases and J 5 bases, with 16 bases left between them. The germline V gene encodes CDR1 MDHEN and CDR2 SYDVKM. The CDR3 is 14 amino acids. CDR3 region: CASRVNLQGYGYTF. The CDR3 coding sequence is TGTGCCAGCAGGGTTAACTTACAGGGATATGGCTACACCTTC.